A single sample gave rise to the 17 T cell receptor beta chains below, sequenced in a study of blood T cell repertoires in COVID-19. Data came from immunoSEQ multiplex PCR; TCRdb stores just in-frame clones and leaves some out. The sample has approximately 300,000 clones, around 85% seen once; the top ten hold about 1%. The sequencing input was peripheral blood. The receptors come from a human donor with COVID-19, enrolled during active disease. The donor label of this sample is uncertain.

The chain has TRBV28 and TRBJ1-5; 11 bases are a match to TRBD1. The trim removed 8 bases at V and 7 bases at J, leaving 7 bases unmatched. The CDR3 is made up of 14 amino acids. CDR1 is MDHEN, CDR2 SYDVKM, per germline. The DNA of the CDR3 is TGTGCCAGCGGGGACCGGGACAGGGGGCAGCCCCAGCATTTT. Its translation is CASGDRDRGQPQHF.

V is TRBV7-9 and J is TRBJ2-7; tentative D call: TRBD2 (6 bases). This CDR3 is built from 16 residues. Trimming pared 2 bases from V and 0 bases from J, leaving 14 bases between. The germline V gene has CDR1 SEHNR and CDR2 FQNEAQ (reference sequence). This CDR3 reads CASSLLSSGTSYEQYF. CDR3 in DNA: TGTGCCAGCAGCTTATTAAGTAGCGGAACCTCCTACGAGCAGTACTTC.

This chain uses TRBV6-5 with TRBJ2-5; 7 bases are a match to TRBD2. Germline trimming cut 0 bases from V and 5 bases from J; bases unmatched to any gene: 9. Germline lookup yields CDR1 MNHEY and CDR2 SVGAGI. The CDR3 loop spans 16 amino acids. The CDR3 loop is CASSYSGRGVEETQYF. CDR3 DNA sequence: TGTGCCAGCAGTTACTCTGGGAGGGGAGTCGAGGAGACCCAGTACTTC.

CDR3 residues: CSVSTGRVDEQFF. The CDR3 DNA sequence: TGCAGCGTTTCCACCGGCAGGGTAGATGAGCAGTTCTTC. The V gene is TRBV29-1, the J gene TRBJ2-1, with D maybe TRBD1 (5 bases). Trimming left V 5 bases short and J 8 bases short, with 16 bases between. The CDR3 has 13 amino acids. Germline lookup yields CDR1 SQVTM and CDR2 ANQGSEA.

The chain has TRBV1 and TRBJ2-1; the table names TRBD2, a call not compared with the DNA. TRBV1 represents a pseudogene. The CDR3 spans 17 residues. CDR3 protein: CTSSQDHGLLAANEQFF. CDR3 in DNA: TGCACCAGCAGCCAAGATCACGGGCTACTAGCGGCCAATGAGCAGTTCTTC.

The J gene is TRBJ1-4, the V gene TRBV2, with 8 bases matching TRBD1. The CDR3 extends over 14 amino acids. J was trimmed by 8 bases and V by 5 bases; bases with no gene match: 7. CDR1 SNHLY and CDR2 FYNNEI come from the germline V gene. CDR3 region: CASSSDRGAEKLFF. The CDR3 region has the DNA TGTGCCAGCAGTTCAGACAGGGGCGCGGAAAAACTGTTTTTT.

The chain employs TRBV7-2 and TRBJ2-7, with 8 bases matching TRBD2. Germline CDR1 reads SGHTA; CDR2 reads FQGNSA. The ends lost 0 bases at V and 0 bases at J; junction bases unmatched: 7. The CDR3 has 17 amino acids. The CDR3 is CASSLAATSVYSYEQYF. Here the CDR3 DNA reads TGTGCCAGCAGCTTAGCGGCGACTAGCGTCTACTCCTACGAGCAGTACTTC.

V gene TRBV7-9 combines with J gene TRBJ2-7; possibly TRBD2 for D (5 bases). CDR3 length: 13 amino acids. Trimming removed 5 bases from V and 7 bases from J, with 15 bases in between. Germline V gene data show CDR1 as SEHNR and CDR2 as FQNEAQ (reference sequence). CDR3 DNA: TGTGCCAGCAGCCTCCTAGCTGGAGAAGAGCAGTACTTC. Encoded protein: CASSLLAGEEQYF.

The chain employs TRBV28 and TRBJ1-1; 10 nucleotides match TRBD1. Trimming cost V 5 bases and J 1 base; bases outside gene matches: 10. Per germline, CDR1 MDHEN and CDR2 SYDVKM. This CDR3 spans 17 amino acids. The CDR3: CASSLLSGQGKNTEAFF. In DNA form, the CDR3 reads TGTGCCAGCAGTCTCCTTTCGGGACAGGGGAAGAACACTGAAGCTTTCTTT.

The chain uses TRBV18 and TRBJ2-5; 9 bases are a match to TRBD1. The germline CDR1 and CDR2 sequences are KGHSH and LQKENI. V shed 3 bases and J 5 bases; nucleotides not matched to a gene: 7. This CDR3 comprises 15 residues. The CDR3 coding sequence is TGTGCCAGCTCACCCGAACAGGGGGCCTGGGAGACCCAGTACTTC. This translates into CASSPEQGAWETQYF.

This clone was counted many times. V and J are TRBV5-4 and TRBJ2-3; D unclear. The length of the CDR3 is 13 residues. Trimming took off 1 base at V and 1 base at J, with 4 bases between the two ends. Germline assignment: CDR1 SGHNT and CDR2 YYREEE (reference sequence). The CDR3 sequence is CASSLRGTDTQYF. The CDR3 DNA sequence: TGTGCCAGCAGCTTGCGGGGCACAGATACGCAGTATTTT.

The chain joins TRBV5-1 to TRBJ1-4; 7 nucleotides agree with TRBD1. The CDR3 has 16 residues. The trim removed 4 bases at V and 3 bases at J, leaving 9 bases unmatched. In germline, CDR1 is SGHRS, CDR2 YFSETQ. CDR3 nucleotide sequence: TGCGCCAGCAGCCTCGGCTACAGGGGAGCTAATGAAAAACTGTTTTTT. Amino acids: CASSLGYRGANEKLFF.

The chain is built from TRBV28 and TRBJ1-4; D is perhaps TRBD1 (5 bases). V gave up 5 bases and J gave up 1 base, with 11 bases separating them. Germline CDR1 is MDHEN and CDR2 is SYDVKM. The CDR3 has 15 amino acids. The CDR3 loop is CASSPPRVTNEKLFF. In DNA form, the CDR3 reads TGTGCCAGCAGTCCACCCAGGGTAACTAATGAAAAACTGTTTTTT.

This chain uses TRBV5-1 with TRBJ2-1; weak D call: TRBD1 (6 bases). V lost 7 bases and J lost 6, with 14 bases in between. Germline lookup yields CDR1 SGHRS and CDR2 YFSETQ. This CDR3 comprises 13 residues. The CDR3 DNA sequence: TGCGCCAGCTCCTATATAGGGGGCAATGAGCAGTTCTTC. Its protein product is CASSYIGGNEQFF. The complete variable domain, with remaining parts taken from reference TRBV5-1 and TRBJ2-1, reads KAGVTQTPRYLIKTRGQQVTLSCSPISGHRSVSWYQQTPGQGLQFLFEYFSETQRNKGNFPGRFSGRQFSNSRSEMNVSTLELGDSALYLCASSYIGGNEQFFGPGTRLTVL.

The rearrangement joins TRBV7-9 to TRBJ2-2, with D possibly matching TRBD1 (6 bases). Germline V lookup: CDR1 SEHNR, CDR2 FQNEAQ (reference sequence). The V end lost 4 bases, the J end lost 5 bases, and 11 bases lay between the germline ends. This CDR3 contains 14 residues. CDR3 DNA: TGTGCCAGCAGCTCCTCACAGGGTACCGGGGAGCTGTTTTTT. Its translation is CASSSSQGTGELFF.

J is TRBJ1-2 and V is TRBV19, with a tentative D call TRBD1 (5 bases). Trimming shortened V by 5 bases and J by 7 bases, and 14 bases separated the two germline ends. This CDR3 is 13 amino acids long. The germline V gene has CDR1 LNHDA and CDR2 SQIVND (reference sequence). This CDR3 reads CASSQQGNGGYTF. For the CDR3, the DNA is TGTGCCAGTAGTCAGCAGGGTAATGGTGGCTACACCTTC.

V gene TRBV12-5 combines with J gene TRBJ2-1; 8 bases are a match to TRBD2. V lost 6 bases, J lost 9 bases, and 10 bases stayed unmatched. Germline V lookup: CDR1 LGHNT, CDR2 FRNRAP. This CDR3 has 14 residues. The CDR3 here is CASGLRGGSGEQFF. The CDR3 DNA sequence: TGTGCTAGTGGCCTCCGGGGGGGGTCTGGTGAGCAGTTCTTC.